This entry describes one TCR beta chain. Its target is not known. Unique molecular identifiers were incorporated when the TCRbeta library was constructed. TCRdb itself ran the PCR reads through MiXCR, one entry per CDR3 protein. In the table there are hundreds of thousands of distinct CDR3 sequences, roughly 16% of which are singletons. This sample is drawn from a study of T-cell reconstitution after alpha-beta-depleted transplantation in children. Findings and caveats of the study: In some patients, recipient T cells and intrathymic progenitors surviving conditioning explained high day-60 diversity. Reports say that about two months after transplant, the alpha-beta T cells came out of several hundred graft clones that had expanded. Among T cells one year after transplant, newly produced cells accounted for most counts and diversity.

The CDR3 runs to 17 residues. V shed 3 bases, J shed 8 bases, and the junction held 14 bases outside the gene matches. CDR1 and CDR2 from the germline V gene are KGHDR and SFDVKD. This sequence originates from a boy younger than two who had a stem cell transplant for Wiskott-Aldrich syndrome, so the T cells may come from the graft donor. This rearrangement joins TRBV24-1 to TRBJ2-3; 9 bases align to TRBD2. Source: PBMCs, mostly from graft donor cells, taken 360 days after TCRalphabeta/CD19-depleted stem cell transplant. CDR3 sequence reads: CATSDPGNSGGRGTQYF. CDR3 DNA: TGTGCCACCAGTGATCCCGGGAATAGCGGGGGCCGTGGTACGCAGTATTTT.